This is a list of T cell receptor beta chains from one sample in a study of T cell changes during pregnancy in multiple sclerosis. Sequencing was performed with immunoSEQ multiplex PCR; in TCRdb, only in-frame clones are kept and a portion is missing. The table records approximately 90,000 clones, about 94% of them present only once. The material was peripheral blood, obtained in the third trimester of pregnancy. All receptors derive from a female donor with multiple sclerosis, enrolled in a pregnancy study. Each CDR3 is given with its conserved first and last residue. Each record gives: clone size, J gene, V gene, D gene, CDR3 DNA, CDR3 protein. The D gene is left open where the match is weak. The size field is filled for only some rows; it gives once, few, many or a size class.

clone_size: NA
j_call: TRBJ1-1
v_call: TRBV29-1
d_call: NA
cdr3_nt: TGCAGCGTTGAAGATCGGGGTCTTGAAGCTTTCTTT
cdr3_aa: CSVEDRGLEAFF

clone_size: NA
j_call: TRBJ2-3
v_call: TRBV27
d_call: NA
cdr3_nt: TGTGCCAGCAGTCCCGGCGCGGCGGTTACCGATACGCAGTATTTT
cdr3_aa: CASSPGAAVTDTQYF

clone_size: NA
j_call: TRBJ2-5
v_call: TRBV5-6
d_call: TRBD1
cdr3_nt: TGTGCCAGCAGGGAGGGACAGGGGGTTTTCCAGTACTTC
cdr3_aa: CASREGQGVFQYF

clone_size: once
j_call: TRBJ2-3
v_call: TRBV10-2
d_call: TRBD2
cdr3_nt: TGCGCCAGCAGCGAGTGGGCGGGAGGGCCCACAGATACGCAGTATTTT
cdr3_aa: CASSEWAGGPTDTQYF

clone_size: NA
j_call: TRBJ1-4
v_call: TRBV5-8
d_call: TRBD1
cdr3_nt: TGTGCCAGCAGCTTGGGGGGGACAGAGAATGAAAAACTGTTTTTT
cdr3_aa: CASSLGGTENEKLFF

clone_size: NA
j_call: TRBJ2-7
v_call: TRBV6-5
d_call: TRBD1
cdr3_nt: TGTGCCAGCAGTTACTCCAGGACAGGGACCTCCGAGCAGTACTTC
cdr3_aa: CASSYSRTGTSEQYF

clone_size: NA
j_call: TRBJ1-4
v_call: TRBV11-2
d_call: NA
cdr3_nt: TGTGCCAGCAGCCCCATCCGGGACACCAAGGGTAATGAAAAACTGTTTTTT
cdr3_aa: CASSPIRDTKGNEKLFF

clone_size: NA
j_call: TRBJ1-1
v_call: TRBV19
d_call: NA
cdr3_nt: TGTGCCAGTAGTATCAGGGGAGCGCTCGCTTTCTTT
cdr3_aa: CASSIRGALAFF

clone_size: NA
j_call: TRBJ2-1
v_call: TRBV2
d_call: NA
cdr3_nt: TGTGCCAGCACCGTCTACGAGGAGCAGTTCTTC
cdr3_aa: CASTVYEEQFF

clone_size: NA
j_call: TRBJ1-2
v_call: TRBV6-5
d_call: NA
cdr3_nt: TGTGCCAGCAGTTACTCGATTTACAGGGATTATGGCTACACCTTC
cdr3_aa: CASSYSIYRDYGYTF

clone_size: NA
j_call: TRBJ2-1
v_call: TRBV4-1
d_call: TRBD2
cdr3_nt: TGCGCCAGCAGCCTCGGACTAGCGGGAGGTGAGCAGTTCTTC
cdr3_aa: CASSLGLAGGEQFF

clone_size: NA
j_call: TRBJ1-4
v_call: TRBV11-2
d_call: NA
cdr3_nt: TGTGCCAGCAGCCAAACCTGGGGGCCCATAGTTGAAAAACTGTTTTTT
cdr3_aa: CASSQTWGPIVEKLFF

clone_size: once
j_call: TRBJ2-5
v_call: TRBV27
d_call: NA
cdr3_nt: TGTGCCACCCGCCGGACAGCCCAAGAGACCCAGTACTTC
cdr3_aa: CATRRTAQETQYF

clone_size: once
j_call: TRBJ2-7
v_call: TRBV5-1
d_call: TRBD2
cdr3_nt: TGCGCCAGCAGTCAGGTAGTGGGGACTAGCGGGAGTGTATCCTACGAGCAGTACTTC
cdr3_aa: CASSQVVGTSGSVSYEQYF

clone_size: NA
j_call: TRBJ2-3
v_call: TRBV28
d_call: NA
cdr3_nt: TGTGCCAGCAGGCCGTTTTGGCGGAAATCGGGCACAGATACGCAGTATTTT
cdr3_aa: CASRPFWRKSGTDTQYF

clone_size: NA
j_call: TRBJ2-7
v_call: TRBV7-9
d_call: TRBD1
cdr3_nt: TGTGCCAGCAGCCCAATGGGCTCAGGGGGAGAGCAGTACTTC
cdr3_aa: CASSPMGSGGEQYF

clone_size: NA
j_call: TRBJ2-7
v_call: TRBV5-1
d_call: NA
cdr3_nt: TGCGCCAGCAGCCCGGGAACCTACGAGCAGTACTTC
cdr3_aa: CASSPGTYEQYF

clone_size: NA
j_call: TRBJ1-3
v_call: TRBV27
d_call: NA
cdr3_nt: TGTGCCAGCAGTTTCCGTAGCTCTGGAAACACCATATATTTT
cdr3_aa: CASSFRSSGNTIYF

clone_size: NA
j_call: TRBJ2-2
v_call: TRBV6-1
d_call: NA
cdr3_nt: TGTGCCAGCAGTTCCCAGGGTGACACCGGGGAGCTGTTTTTT
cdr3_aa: CASSSQGDTGELFF

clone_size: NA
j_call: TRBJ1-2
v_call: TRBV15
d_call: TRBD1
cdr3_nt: TGTGCCACCAGCAGAGATCGACAGGGCCTTGGCTACACCTTC
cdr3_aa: CATSRDRQGLGYTF

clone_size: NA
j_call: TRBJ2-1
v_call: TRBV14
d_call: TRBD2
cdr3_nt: TGTGCCAGCAGCCGGGAGCGGGGCTACAATGAGCAGTTCTTC
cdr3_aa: CASSRERGYNEQFF

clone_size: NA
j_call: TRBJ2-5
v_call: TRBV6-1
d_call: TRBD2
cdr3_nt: TGTGCCAGCAGCCTATGGGGGGGGGAAGAGACCCAGTACTTC
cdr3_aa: CASSLWGGEETQYF

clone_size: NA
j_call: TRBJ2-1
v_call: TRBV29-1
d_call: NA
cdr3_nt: TGCAGCCCAAGGAGGCACAATGAGCAGTTCTTC
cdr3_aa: CSPRRHNEQFF

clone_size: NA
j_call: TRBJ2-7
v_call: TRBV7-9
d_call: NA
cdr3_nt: TGTGCCAGCAGCTTAGCAACAGGGTACGAGCAGTACTTC
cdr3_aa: CASSLATGYEQYF

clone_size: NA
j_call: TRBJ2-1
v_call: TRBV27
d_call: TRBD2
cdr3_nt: TGTGCCAGCAGTCCTCTCTCCCTTAGCGGGATCGCCTACAATGAGCAGTTCTTC
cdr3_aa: CASSPLSLSGIAYNEQFF

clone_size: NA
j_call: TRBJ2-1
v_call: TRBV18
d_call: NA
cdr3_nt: TGTGCCAGCTCACGTCGGCAGGGTGATCGGAATGAGCAGTTCTTC
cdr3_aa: CASSRRQGDRNEQFF

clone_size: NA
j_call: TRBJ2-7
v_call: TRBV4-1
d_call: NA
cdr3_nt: TGCGCCAGCAGCCAAGGGGGCGGGACCAATTACGAGCAGTACTTC
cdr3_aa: CASSQGGGTNYEQYF

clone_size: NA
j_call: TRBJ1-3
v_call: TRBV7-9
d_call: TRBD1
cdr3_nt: TGTGCCAGCAGCTTAGAGGGGGACAGTCCCATATATTTT
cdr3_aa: CASSLEGDSPIYF

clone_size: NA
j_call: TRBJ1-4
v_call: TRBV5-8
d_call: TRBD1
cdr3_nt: TGTGCCAGCAGCGCCGGGACAGTATCAGTTGAAAAACTGTTTTTT
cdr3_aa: CASSAGTVSVEKLFF

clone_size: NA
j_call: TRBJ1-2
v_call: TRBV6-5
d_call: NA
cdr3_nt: TGTGCCAGCACCCCCAGTGGGGCGCGCGGCTACACCTTC
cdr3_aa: CASTPSGARGYTF

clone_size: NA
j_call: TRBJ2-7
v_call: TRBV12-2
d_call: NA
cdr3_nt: TGTGCACAGCGTAGGACAGTCCTATACGAGCAGTACTTC
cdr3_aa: CAQRRTVLYEQYF

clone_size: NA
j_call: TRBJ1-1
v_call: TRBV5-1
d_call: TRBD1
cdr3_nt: TGCGCCAGCAGCGATGGACAGGTGGAAGCTTTCTTT
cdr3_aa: CASSDGQVEAFF

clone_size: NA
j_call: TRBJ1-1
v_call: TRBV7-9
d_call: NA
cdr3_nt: TGTGCCAGCAGGATATCGGAGACAGAGAACACTGAAGCTTTCTTT
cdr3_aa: CASRISETENTEAFF

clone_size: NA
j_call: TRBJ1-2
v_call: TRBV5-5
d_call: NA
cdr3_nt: TGTGCCAGCAGCTTGGGGACAGCTGTCTATGGCTACACCTTC
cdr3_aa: CASSLGTAVYGYTF

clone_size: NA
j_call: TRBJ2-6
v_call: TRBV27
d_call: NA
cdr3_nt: TGTGCCAGCAGTCCCAGGGGCACTGGGGCCAACGTCCTGACTTTC
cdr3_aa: CASSPRGTGANVLTF

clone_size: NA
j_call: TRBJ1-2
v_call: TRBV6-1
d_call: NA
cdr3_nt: TGTGCCAGCAGTGAGGGAGACCGAGACGGCTACACCTTC
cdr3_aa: CASSEGDRDGYTF

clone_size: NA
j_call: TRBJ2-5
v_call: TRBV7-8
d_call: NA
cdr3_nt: TGTGCCAGCAGCTTAGAAGGGCAGGGATGGACCCAGTACTTC
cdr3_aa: CASSLEGQGWTQYF

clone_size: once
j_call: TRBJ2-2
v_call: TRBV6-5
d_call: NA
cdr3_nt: TGTGCCAGCAGTTACTCCTTAGCCGGGGAGCTGTTTTTT
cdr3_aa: CASSYSLAGELFF

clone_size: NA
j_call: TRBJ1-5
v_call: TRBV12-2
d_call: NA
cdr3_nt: TGTGCAAGTCGCTTAGGACTCTGGGGGACTCCCGATCAGCCCCAGCATTTT
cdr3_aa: CASRLGLWGTPDQPQHF

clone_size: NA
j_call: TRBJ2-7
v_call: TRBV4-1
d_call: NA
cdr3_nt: TGCGCCAGCAGCCAGTCGGCGCAGGGGGACTCCAGGGCCTACGAGCAGTACTTC
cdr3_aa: CASSQSAQGDSRAYEQYF

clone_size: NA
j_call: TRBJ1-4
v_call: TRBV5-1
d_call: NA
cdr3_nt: TGCGCCAGCAGCTTGCAAACTAATGAAAAACTGTTTTTT
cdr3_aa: CASSLQTNEKLFF

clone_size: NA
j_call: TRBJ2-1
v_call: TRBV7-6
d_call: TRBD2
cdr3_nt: TGTGCCAGCAGCTTAGCTATAGGGACTAGCGACGAGGGGCAGTTCTTC
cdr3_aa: CASSLAIGTSDEGQFF

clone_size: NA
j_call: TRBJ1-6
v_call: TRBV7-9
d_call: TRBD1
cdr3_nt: TGTGCCAGCAGCCTCAGAGGGACAGGGTATAATTCACCCCTCCACTTT
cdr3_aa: CASSLRGTGYNSPLHF

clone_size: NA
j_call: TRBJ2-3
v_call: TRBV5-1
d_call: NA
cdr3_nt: TGCGCCAGCAGCTTGGCCGAGCGGAGCCTCGCCACAGATACGCAGTATTTT
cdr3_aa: CASSLAERSLATDTQYF

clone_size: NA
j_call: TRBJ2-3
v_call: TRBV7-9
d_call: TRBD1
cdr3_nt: TGTGCCAGCAGCTATAGACAGGGGACGACAGGAGATACGCAGTATTTT
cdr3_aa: CASSYRQGTTGDTQYF

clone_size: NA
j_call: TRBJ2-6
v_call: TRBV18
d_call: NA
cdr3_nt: TGTGCCAGCTCCGGCGGAGGAGGGGCCCTAAAGGAAACCTCTGGGGCCAACGTCCTGACTTTC
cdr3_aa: CASSGGGGALKETSGANVLTF

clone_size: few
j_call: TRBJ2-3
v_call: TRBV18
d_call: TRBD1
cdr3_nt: TGTGCCAGCTCACCACGGAGACAGGGGGTCACAGATACGCAGTATTTT
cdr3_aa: CASSPRRQGVTDTQYF

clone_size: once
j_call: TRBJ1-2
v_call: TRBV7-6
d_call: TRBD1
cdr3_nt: TGTGCCAGCAGCCCTATCAGGACAGGTCGGAATGGCTACACCTTC
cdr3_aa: CASSPIRTGRNGYTF

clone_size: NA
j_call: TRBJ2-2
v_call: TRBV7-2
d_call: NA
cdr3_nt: TGTGCCAGCAGTTTTCCAGGAGGCTCGCTTGGCACCGGGGAGCTGTTTTTT
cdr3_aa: CASSFPGGSLGTGELFF

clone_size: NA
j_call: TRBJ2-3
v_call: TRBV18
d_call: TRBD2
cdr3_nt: TGTGCCAGCTCCCCCGGACTAGCGGGAGGGGATACGCAGTATTTT
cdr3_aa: CASSPGLAGGDTQYF

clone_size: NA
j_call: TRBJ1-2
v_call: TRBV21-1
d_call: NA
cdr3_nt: TGTGCCAGCAGCAAGATCGGGGGGGGCTGGGGCTACACCTTC
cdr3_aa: CASSKIGGGWGYTF